This is a list of T cell receptor beta chains from one sample in a study of OX40 agonist ivuxolimab in advanced cancers. Only in-frame clones appear in the TCRdb table, and some are missing; sequencing was by immunoSEQ multiplex PCR. Of about 63,000 clones in the sample, roughly nine tenths were seen once. This material consisted of CD4+ or CD8+ T cells sorted from blood, taken in a trial of the OX40 agonist ivuxolimab. Receptors were obtained from an adult with an advanced solid tumor such as melanoma, head and neck, liver or kidney cancer. CDR3s include the opening cysteine and the closing phenylalanine or tryptophan. D genes are given only for firm matches. A clone size is listed for some rows: how often the clone was seen (once, few, many), or a class if it is expanded.

clone_size j_call v_call d_call cdr3_nt cdr3_aa
. TRBJ1-2 TRBV9 . TGTGCCAGCAGCGTAGTTGAGGGAGGCTACACCTTC CASSVVEGGYTF
. TRBJ2-2 TRBV27 . TGTGCCAGCAGAGAGGACGAGAGCGGCACCGGGGAGCTGTTTTTT CASREDESGTGELFF
. TRBJ1-1 TRBV28 . TGTGCCAGCAGTCTTCCTGGGGCAGGGCCAAAAAGGACTGAAGCTTTCTTT CASSLPGAGPKRTEAFF
. TRBJ2-5 TRBV6-5 . TGTGCCAGCAGCAAAACGCGGACACGGCAAGAGACCCAGTACTTC CASSKTRTRQETQYF
. TRBJ2-3 TRBV14 . TGTGCCAGCAGCCAAGTTAGGGGGGCAGATACGCAGTATTTT CASSQVRGADTQYF
. TRBJ1-5 TRBV28 . TGTGCCAGCCGAGATATGGGGTTTAGCAATCAGCCCCAGCATTTT CASRDMGFSNQPQHF
. TRBJ2-3 TRBV28 . TGTGCCAGCAGTCACGGGTCTCGCACAGATACGCAGTATTTT CASSHGSRTDTQYF
. TRBJ1-2 TRBV10-3 . TGTGCCATCAGTGATACAGGGCTCAGAGGCTATGGCTACACCTTC CAISDTGLRGYGYTF
. TRBJ2-6 TRBV11-2 . TGTGCCAGCACCGGGGCTGGGGCCAACGTCCTGACTTTC CASTGAGANVLTF
few TRBJ2-5 TRBV7-9 . TGTGCCAGCAGCACGCTCGACAGCCAAGAGACCCAGTACTTC CASSTLDSQETQYF
few TRBJ1-1 TRBV28 . TGTGCCAGCAGTTTTGGTCTTACTGAAGCTTTCTTT CASSFGLTEAFF
. TRBJ2-3 TRBV4-1 TRBD2 TGCGCCAGCAGCCAACTTACTAGCGGGAGGGGCACGCAGTATTTT CASSQLTSGRGTQYF
once TRBJ2-2 TRBV4-1 TRBD1 TGCGCCAGCAGCGGACAGGGGGCGTACACCGGGGAGCTGTTTTTT CASSGQGAYTGELFF